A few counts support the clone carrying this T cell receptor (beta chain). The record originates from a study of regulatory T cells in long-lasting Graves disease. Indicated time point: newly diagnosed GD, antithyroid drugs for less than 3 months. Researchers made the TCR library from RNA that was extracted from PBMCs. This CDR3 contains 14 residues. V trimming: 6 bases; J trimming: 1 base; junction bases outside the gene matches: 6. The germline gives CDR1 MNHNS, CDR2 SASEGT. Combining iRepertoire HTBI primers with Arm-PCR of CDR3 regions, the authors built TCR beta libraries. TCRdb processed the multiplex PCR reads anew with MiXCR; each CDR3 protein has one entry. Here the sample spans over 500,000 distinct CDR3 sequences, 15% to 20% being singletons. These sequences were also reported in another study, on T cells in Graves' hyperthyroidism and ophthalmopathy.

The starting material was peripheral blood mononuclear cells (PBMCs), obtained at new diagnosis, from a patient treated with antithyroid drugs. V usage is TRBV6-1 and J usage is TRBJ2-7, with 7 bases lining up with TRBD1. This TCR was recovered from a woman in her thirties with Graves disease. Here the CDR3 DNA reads TGTGCCAGCAGCTTCCTGGGACAGTCCTACGAGCAGTACTTC. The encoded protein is CASSFLGQSYEQYF.